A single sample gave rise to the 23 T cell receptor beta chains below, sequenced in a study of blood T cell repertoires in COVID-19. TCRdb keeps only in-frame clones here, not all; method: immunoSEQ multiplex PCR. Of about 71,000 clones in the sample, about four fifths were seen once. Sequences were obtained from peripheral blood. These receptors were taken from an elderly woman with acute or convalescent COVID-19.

The CDR3 DNA follows: TGTGCCAGCAGCCCTACGGGACAGGGGTTCGTCGAGCAGTACTTC. It yields the protein CASSPTGQGFVEQYF. The chain couples TRBV7-6 to TRBJ2-7; TRBD1 aligns across 10 bases. V was clipped by 5 bases and J by 6 bases; unmatched bases: 10. The germline gives CDR1 SGHVS, CDR2 FNYEAQ. The CDR3 is 15 residues long.

CDR3 in amino acids: CASSLGTPVANYGYTF. CDR3 nucleotides: TGTGCCAGCAGCTTGGGGACTCCGGTAGCCAACTATGGCTACACCTTC. The rearrangement links TRBV5-4 to TRBJ1-2; D is ambiguous. Germline V gene sequence: CDR1 SGHNT, CDR2 YYREEE (reference sequence). The V and J ends lost 0 bases and 2 bases respectively, with 14 bases between them. The CDR3 totals 16 residues.

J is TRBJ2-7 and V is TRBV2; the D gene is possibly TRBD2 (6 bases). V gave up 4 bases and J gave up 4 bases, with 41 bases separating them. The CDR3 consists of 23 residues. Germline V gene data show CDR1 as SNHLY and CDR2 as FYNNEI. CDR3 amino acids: CASSVVRPSDLTLKGGNTYEQYF. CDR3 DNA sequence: TGTGCCAGCAGTGTGGTGCGTCCGTCCGACTTAACCCTCAAGGGAGGAAATACTTACGAGCAGTACTTC.

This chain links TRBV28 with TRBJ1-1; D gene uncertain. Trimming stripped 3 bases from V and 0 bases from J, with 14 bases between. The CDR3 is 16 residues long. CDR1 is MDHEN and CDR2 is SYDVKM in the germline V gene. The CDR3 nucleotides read TGTGCCAGCAGTTTGAGCTCCGTGGTTATGAACACTGAAGCTTTCTTT. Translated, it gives CASSLSSVVMNTEAFF.

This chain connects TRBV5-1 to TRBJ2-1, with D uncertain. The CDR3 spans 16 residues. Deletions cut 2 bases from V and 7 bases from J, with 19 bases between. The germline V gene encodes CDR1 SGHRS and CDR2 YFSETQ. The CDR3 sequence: CASSLSAGSTGNEQFF. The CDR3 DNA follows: TGCGCCAGCAGCTTATCTGCAGGATCAACTGGGAATGAGCAGTTCTTC.

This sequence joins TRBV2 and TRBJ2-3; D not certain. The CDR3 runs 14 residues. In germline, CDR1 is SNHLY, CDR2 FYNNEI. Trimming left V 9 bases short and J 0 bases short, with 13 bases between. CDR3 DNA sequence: TGTGCCAGGGAGCAGCATCCTAGCACAGATACGCAGTATTTT. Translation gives CAREQHPSTDTQYF.

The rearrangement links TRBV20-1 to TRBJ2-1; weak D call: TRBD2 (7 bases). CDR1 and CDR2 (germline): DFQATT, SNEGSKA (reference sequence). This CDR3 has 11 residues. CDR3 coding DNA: TGCGGGGGGGCTGGGAACAATGAGCAGTTCTTC. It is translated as CGGAGNNEQFF.

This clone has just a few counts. The CDR3 loop reads CASSKQGTKEAFF. CDR3 nucleotides: TGTGCCAGCAGTAAACAGGGTACCAAGGAAGCTTTCTTT. The chain has TRBV28 and TRBJ1-1, with D perhaps matching TRBD1 (6 bases). V lost 5 bases and J lost 8, with 15 bases in between. The V gene's germline CDR1 is MDHEN and CDR2 SYDVKM. This CDR3 is built from 13 residues.

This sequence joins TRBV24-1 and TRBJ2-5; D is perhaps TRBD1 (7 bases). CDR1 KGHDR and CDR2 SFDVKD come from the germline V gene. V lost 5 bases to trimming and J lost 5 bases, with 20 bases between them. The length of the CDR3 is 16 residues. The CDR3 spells CATSGETGAAGETQYF. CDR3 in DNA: TGTGCCACCAGTGGCGAAACAGGGGCGGCGGGGGAGACCCAGTACTTC.

CDR3 DNA: TGTGCCAGTAGTAAGGGACAGGGGGCTAATTGGATGAACACTGAAGCTTTCTTT. The encoded protein is CASSKGQGANWMNTEAFF. The rearrangement links TRBV19 to TRBJ1-1; 12 bases agree with TRBD1. Germline V gives CDR1 LNHDA, CDR2 SQIVND (reference sequence). The CDR3 has 18 amino acids. The junction had 9 bases not matched to a gene; V was cut back by 4 bases and J by 0 bases.

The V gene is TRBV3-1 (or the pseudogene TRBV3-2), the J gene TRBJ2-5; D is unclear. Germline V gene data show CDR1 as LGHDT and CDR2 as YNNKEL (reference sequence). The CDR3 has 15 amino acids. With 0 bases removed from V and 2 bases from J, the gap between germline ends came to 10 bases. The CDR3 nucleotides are TGTGCCAGCAGCCAAGAAGTACCTAGGCAAGAGACCCAGTACTTC. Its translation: CASSQEVPRQETQYF.

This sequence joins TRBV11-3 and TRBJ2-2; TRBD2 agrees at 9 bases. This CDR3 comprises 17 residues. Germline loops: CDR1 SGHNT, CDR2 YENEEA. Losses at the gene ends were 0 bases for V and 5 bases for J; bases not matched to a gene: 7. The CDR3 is CASSLDLSGSMTGELFF. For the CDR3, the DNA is TGTGCCAGCAGCTTAGACCTTAGCGGGAGTATGACCGGGGAGCTGTTTTTT.

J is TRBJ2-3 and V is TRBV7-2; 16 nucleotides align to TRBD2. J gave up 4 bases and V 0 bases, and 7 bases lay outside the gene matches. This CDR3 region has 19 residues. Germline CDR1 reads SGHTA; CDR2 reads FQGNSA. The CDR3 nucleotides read TGTGCCAGCAGCTTAGCGCGGGGACTAGCGGGAGGGCCAGCAGATACGCAGTATTTT. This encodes CASSLARGLAGGPADTQYF.

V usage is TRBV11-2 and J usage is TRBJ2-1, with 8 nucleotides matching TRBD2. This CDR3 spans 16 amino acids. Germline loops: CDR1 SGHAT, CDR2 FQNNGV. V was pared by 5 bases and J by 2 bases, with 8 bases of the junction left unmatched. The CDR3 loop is CASSRGLAWPYNEQFF. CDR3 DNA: TGTGCCAGCAGCCGAGGACTAGCCTGGCCCTACAATGAGCAGTTCTTC.

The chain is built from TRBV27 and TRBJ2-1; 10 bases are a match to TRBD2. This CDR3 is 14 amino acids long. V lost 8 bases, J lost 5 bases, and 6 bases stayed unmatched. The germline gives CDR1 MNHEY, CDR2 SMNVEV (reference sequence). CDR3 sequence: CASCLAGVHNEQFF. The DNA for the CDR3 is TGTGCCAGCTGTCTAGCGGGAGTACACAATGAGCAGTTCTTC.

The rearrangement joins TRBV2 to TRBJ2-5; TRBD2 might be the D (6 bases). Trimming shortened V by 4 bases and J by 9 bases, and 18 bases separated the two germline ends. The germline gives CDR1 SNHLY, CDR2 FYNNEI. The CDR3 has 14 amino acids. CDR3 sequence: CASSGEVSRGAQYF. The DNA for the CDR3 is TGTGCCAGCAGTGGGGAGGTCAGCCGAGGGGCCCAGTACTTC.

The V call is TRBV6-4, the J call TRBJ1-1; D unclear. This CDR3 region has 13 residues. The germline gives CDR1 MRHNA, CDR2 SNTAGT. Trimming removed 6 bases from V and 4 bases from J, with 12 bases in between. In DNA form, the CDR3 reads TGTGCCAGCAGCGAGTTCGCTAGCACTGAAGCTTTCTTT. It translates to CASSEFASTEAFF.

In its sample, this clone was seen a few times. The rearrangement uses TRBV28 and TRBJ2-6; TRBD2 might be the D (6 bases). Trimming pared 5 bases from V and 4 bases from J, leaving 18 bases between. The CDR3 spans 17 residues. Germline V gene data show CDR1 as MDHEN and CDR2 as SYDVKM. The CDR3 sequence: CASSPPGRGLGANVLTF. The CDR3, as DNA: TGTGCCAGCAGTCCCCCGGGACGGGGACTCGGGGCCAACGTCCTGACTTTC.

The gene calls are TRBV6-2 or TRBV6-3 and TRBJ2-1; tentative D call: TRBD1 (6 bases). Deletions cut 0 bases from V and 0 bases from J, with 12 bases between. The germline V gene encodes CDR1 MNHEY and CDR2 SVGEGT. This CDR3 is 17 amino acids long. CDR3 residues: CASSYSPGASSYNEQFF. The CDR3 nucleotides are TGTGCCAGCAGTTACTCGCCAGGGGCCAGCTCCTACAATGAGCAGTTCTTC.

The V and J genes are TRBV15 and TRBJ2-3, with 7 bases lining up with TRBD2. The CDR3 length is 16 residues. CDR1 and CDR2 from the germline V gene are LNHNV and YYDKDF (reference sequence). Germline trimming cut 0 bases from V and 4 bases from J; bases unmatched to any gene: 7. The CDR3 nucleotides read TGTGCCACCAGCAGAGAGGGCGGGAGTTTCGCAGATACGCAGTATTTT. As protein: CATSREGGSFADTQYF.

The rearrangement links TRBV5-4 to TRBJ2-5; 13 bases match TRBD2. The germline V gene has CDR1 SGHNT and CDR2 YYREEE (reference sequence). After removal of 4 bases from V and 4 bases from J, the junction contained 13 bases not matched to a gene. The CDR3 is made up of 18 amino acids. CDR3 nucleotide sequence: TGTGCCAGCAGCGATGGACTAGCGGGAGTTGGTGGGGGAGAGACCCAGTACTTC. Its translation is CASSDGLAGVGGGETQYF.

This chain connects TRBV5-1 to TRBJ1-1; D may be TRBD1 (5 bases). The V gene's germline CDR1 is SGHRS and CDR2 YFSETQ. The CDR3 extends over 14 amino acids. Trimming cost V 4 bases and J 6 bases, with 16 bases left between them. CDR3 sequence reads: CASSPQDIIPEAFF. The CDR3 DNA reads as TGCGCCAGCAGCCCACAGGACATCATTCCTGAAGCTTTCTTT. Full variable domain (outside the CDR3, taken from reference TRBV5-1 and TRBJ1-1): KAGVTQTPRYLIKTRGQQVTLSCSPISGHRSVSWYQQTPGQGLQFLFEYFSETQRNKGNFPGRFSGRQFSNSRSEMNVSTLELGDSALYLCASSPQDIIPEAFFGQGTRLTVV.

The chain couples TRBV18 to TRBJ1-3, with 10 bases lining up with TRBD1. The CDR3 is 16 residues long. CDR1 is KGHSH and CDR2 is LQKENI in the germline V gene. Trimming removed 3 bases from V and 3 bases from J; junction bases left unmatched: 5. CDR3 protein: CASSPGQGVFGNTIYF. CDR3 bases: TGTGCCAGCTCACCTGGACAGGGGGTCTTTGGAAACACCATATATTTT. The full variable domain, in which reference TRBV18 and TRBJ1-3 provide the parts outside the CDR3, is NAGVMQNPRHLVRRRGQEARLRCSPMKGHSHVYWYRQLPEEGLKFMVYLQKENIIDESGMPKERFSAEFPKEGPSILRIQQVVRGDSAAYFCASSPGQGVFGNTIYFGEGSWLTVV.